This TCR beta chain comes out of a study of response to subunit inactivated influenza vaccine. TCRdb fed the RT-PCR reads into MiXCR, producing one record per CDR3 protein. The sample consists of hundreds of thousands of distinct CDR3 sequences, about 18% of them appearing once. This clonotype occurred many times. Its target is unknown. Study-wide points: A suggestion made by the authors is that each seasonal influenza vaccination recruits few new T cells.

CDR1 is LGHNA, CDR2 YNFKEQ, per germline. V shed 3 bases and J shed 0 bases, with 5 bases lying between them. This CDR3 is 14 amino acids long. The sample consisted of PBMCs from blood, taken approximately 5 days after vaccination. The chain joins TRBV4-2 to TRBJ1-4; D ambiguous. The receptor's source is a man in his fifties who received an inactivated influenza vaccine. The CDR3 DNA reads TGTGCCAGCAGCCAGGGGACAACTAATGAAAAACTGTTTTTT. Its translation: CASSQGTTNEKLFF.